This T cell receptor (beta chain) came from a study of T cells after yellow fever vaccination. In the study overall: Fractions containing few cells were prepared with SMART-Seq v4 Ultra Low Input.

Germline lookup yields CDR1 MGHRA and CDR2 YSYEKL. Trimming left V 1 base short and J 11 bases short, with 11 bases between. The CDR3 sequence is 12 residues long. Whole-study results and caveats: In FACS-sorted repertoires, abundant clonotypes from the bulk population could appear as contaminants. Though weaker, the secondary response peaked faster, on day 5 versus 15.

5'RACE template switching added a universal primer site and UMIs to TCR cDNA. A single record per CDR3 protein comes from TCRdb applying MiXCR to the 5' RACE reads. The sample lists 120,000 or so distinct CDR3 sequences, 13% to 15% seen once, with about 40% in the top ten. As concerns this clonotype: The antigen is undetermined.

The sample here was CD8+ T cells sorted from PBMCs, taken 5 days after the yellow fever booster vaccination. The TCR sequence derives from a man aged 18 to 29 who received the YFV17D yellow fever vaccine. V and J are TRBV4-1 and TRBJ1-1, with D tentatively TRBD1 (5 bases). The CDR3 here is CASSQGGGEAFF. Here the CDR3 DNA reads TGCGCCAGCAGCCAAGGGGGCGGCGAGGCTTTCTTT.